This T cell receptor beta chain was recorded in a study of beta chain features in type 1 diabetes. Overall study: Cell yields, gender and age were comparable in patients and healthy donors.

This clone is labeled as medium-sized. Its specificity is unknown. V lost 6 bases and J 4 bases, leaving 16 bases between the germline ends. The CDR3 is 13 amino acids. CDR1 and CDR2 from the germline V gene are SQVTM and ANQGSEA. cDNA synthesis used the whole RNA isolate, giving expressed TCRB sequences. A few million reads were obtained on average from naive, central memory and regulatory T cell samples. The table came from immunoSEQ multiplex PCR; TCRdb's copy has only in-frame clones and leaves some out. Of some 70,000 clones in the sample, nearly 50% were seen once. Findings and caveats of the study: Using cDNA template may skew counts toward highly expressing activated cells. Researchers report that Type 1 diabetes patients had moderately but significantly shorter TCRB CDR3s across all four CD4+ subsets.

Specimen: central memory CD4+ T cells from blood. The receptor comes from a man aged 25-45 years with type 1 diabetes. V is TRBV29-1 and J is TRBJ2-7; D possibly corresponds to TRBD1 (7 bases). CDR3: CSVRQGGLYEQYF. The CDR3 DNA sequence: TGCAGCGTACGACAGGGAGGCCTTTACGAGCAGTACTTC.